This TCR beta chain was found in a study of T cells in Graves' hyperthyroidism and ophthalmopathy. Amplified regions were TCR beta CDR3 sequences from RNA transcripts. A first-round RT-PCR of the TCR CDR3 used the HTBI primer set. TCRdb processed the multiplex PCR reads anew with MiXCR; each CDR3 protein has one entry. Of about 560,000 distinct CDR3 sequences listed, approximately 16% are singletons. The source material was blood. This receptor was identified in a woman between 18 and 30 years old with Graves' hyperthyroidism.

The CDR3 sequence: CASSSRDSIDTQYF. The CDR3 region has the DNA TGTGCCAGCAGCTCTCGGGACTCCATAGATACGCAGTATTTT. The chain is built from TRBV4-2 and TRBJ2-3, with D perhaps matching TRBD2 (6 bases). Germline loops: CDR1 LGHNA, CDR2 YNFKEQ. With 5 bases removed from V and 5 bases from J, the gap between germline ends came to 14 bases. The CDR3 loop spans 14 amino acids.